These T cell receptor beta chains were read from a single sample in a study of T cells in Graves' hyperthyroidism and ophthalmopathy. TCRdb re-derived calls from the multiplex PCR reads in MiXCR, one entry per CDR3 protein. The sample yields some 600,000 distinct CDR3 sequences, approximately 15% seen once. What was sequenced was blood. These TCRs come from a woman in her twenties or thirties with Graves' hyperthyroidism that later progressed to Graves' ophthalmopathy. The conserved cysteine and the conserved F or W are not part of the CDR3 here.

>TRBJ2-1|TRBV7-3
ASSLMGRPTHNEQF
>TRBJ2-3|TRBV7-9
ASSPAADTQY
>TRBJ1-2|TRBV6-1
ASAPPGAYNYGYT
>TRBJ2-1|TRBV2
ASTLASNEQF
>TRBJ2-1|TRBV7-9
ASSFRQGSKNEQF
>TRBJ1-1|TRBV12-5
ASGSWGGETEAF
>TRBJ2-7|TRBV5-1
ASSNGQGAGEQY
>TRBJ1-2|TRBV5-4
ASSLTVGLGQNYGYT
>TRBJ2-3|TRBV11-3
ASSPWEREDGSDTQY
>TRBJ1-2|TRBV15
ATSRDSYGYT
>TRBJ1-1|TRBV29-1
SVATPEAAEAF
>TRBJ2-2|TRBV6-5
ASSYSAGGIAGELF
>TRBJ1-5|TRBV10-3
ATLPGQGDQPQH
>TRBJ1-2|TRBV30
AWSENYGYT
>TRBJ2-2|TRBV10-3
AISEDAPNTGELF
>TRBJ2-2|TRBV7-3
ASSLYREAGELF